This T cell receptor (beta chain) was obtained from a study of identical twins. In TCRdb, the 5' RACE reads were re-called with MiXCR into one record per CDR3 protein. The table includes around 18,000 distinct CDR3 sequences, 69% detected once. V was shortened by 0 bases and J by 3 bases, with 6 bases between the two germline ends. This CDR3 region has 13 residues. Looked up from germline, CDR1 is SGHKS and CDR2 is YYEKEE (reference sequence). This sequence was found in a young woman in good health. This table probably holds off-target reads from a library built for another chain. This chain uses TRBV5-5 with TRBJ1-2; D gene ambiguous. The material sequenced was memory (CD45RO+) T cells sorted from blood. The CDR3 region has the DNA TGTGCCAGCAGCTTGGACGGATACTATGGCTACACCTTC. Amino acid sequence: CASSLDGYYGYTF.